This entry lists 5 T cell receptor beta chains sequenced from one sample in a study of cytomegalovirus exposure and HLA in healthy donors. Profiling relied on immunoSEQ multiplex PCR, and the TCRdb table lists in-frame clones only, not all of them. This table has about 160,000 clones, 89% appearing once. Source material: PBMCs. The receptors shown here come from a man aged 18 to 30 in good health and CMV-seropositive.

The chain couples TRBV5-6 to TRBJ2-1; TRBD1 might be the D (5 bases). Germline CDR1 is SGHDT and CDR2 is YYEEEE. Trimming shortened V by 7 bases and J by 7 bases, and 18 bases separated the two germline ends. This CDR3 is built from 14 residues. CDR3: CASGMDTNNNEQFF. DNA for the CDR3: TGTGCCAGCGGGATGGACACCAACAATAATGAGCAGTTCTTC.

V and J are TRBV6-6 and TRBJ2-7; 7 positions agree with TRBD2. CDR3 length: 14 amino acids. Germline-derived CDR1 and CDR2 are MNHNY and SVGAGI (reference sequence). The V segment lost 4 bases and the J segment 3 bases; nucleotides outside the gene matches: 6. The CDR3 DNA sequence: TGTGCCAGCAGTTTAAAAGCGGGGTTCTACGAGCAGTACTTC. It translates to CASSLKAGFYEQYF.

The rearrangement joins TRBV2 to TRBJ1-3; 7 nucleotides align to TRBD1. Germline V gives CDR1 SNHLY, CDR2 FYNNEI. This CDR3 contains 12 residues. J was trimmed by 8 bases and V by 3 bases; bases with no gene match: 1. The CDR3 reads CASSDDRDTIYF. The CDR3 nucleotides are TGTGCCAGCAGTGACGACAGGGACACCATATATTTT.

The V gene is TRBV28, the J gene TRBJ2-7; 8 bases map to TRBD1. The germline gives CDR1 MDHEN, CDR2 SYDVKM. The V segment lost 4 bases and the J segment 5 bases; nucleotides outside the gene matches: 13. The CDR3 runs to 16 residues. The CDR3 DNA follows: TGTGCCAGCAGTTCCCCTCAGGACAGGGTGCTAGACGAGCAGTACTTC. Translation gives CASSSPQDRVLDEQYF.

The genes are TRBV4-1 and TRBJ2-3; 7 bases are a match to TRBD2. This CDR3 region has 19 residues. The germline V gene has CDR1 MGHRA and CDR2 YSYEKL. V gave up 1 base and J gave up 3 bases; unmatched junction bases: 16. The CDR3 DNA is TGCGCCAGCAGCCAAGCTACATTCCAGGGCGGGAGAATGACAGATACGCAGTATTTT. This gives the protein CASSQATFQGGRMTDTQYF.